This TCR beta chain was recorded in a study of identical twins. Study-level points and caveats: Weaker excess twin sharing was seen among beta out-of-frame sequences. Analyses of zero insertions could be partly confounded by invariant MAIT and iNKT cells. Insertions were fewer in abundant cord blood beta clonotypes, whereas memory repertoires showed none of this pattern.

Turning to this clonotype: Antigen unknown.

TCRdb independently ran MiXCR on the 5' RACE reads; one entry per CDR3 protein. The data contain more than 400,000 distinct CDR3 sequences, 15% of them seen just once; the ten biggest clones take up more than 0.4%. There were only healthy Caucasians among the donors. From germline, CDR1 is SNHLY and CDR2 FYNNEI. The CDR3 length is 15 residues. V was pared by 7 bases and J by 3 bases, with 15 bases between. The data also belong to a second study, concerning yellow fever vaccine responses in identical twins.

Sequencing was done on a sample of CD4+ T cells sorted from blood. The chain carries TRBV2 and TRBJ2-2; D unclear. The sequence derives from a woman younger than 30 in good health. CDR3 protein: CASNEYGPDTGELFF. DNA for the CDR3: TGTGCCAGCAACGAGTATGGGCCCGACACCGGGGAGCTGTTTTTT.